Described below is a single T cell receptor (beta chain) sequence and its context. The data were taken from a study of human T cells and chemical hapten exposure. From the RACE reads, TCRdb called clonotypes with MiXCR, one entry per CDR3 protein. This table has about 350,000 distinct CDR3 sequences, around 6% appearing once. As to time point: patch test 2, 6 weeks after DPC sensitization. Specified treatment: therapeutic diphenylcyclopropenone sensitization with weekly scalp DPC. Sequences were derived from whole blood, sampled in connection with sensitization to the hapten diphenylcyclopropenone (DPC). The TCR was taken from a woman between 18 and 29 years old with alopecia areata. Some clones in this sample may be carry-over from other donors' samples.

The DNA of the CDR3 is TGTGCCAGCAGCGCCAGGGGTTCGCTTGGCTATGGCTACACCTTC. Its translation is CASSARGSLGYGYTF. This chain uses TRBV7-9 with TRBJ1-2; D is perhaps TRBD1 (6 bases). Trimming removed 5 bases at V and 4 bases at J, with 17 bases between. CDR1 and CDR2 (germline): SEHNR, FQNEAQ (reference sequence). The CDR3 totals 15 residues.